The clone carrying this TCR beta chain appeared a single time. Its antigen is unidentified. These data come from a study of cytomegalovirus exposure and HLA in healthy donors. About the research overall: In terms of ancestry, the Caucasian-associated cluster contained 75% to 85% of the approximately 400 genotyped donors.

J lost 9 bases, V lost 3 bases, and 7 bases had no gene match. The CDR3 runs to 14 residues. CDR1 is KGHSH, CDR2 LQKENI, per germline. The PCR had 60 Vbeta and 13 Jbeta primers. Using immunoSEQ multiplex PCR, the repertoire was profiled, and TCRdb retains in-frame clones only, with some absent. This table holds 150,000 to 200,000 clones, 75% to 85% found once. Study-wide findings and caveats: Most of the TCR beta V segments (in an earlier analysis) were productive either about 90% or about 30% of the time. It was taken for granted in presence/absence analyses that sequencing depth across donors was roughly uniform. Cytomegalovirus-associated status was assigned to some 180 TCR beta chains.

The specimen sequenced was PBMCs. This chain uses TRBV18 with TRBJ1-5; 8 bases are a match to TRBD1. This TCR came from a woman aged 45-65 years in good health and CMV-seronegative. DNA for the CDR3: TGTGCCAGCTCACCGGACAGGGCGCACCCGCCCCAGCATTTT. Translating gives CASSPDRAHPPQHF.